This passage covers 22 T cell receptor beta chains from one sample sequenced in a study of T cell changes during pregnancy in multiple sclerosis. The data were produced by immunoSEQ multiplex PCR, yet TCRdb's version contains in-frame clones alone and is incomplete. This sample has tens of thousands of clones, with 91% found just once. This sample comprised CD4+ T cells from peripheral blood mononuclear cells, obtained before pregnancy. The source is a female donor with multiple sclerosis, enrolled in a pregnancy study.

The CDR3 sequence: CASSLWAFNQPQHF. DNA of the CDR3: TGTGCCAGCAGTTTATGGGCCTTCAATCAGCCCCAGCATTTT. J is TRBJ1-5 and V is TRBV27; D not resolved. CDR3 length: 14 residues. Germline CDR1 is MNHEY and CDR2 is SMNVEV (reference sequence). V was pared by 1 base and J by 3 bases, with 7 bases between.

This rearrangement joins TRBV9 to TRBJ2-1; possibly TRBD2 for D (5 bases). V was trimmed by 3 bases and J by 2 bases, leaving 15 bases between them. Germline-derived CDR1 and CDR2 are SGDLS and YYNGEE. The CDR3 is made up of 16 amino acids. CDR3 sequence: CASSARGTPTYNEQFF. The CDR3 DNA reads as TGTGCCAGCAGCGCCCGGGGAACCCCCACCTACAATGAGCAGTTCTTC.

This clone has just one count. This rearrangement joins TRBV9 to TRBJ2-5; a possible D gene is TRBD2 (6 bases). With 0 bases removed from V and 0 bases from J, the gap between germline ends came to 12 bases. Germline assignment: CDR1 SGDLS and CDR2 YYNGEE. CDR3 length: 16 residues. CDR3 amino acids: CASSVGGRSDQETQYF. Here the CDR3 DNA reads TGTGCCAGCAGCGTAGGTGGGAGGTCGGACCAAGAGACCCAGTACTTC.

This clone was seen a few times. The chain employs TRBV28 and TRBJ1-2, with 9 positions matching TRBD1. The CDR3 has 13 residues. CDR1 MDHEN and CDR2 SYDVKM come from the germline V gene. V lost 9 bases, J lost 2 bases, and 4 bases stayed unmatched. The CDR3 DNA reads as TGTGCCAGTGCAGGGACAGGGAACTATGGCTACACCTTC. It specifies CASAGTGNYGYTF.

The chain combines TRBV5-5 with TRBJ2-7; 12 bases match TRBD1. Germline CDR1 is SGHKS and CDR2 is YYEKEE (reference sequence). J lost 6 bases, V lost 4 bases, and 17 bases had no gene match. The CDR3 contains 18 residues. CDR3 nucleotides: TGTGCCAGCAGCCCCTTGGGGACAGGGGGCAAGGCGGCGTCCGAGCAGTACTTC. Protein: CASSPLGTGGKAASEQYF. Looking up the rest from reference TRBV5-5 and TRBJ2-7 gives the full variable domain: DAGVTQSPTHLIKTRGQQVTLRCSPISGHKSVSWYQQVLGQGPQFIFQYYEKEERGRGNFPDRFSARQFPNYSSELNVNALLLGDSALYLCASSPLGTGGKAASEQYFGPGTRLTVT.

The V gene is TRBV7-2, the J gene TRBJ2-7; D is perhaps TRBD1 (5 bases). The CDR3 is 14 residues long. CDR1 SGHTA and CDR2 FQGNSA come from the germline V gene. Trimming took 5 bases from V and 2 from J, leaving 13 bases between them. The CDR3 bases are TGTGCCAGCAGCCCCGCAGGGTCAGCCTACGAGCAGTACTTC. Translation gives CASSPAGSAYEQYF.

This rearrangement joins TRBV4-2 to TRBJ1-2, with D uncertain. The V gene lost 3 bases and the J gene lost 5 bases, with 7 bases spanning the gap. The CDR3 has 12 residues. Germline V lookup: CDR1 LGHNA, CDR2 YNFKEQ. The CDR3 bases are TGTGCCAGCAGCCACACTTCATATGGCTACACCTTC. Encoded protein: CASSHTSYGYTF.

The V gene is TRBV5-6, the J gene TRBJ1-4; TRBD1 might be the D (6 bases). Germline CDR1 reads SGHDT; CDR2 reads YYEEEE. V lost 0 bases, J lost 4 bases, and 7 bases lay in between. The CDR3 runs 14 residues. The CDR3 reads CASSLAGVNEKLFF. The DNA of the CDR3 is TGTGCCAGCAGCTTGGCAGGGGTTAATGAAAAACTGTTTTTT. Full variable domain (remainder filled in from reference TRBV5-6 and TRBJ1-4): DAGVTQSPTHLIKTRGQQVTLRCSPKSGHDTVSWYQQALGQGPQFIFQYYEEEERQRGNFPDRFSGHQFPNYSSELNVNALLLGDSALYLCASSLAGVNEKLFFGSGTQLSVL.

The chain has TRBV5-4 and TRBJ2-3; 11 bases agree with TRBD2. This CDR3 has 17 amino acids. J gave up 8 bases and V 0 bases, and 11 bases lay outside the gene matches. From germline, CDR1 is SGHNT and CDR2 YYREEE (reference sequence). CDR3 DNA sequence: TGTGCCAGCAGCTTGGACCCCGGAGGGCTAGCGGGGGGTACGCAGTATTTT. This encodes CASSLDPGGLAGGTQYF.

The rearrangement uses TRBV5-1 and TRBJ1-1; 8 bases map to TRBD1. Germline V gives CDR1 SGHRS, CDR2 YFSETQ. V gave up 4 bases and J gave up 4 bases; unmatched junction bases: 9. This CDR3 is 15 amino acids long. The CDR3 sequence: CASSPPTGTGTEAFF. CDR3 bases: TGCGCCAGCAGCCCGCCAACAGGGACAGGCACTGAAGCTTTCTTT.

The CDR3 sequence is CASSEGIAQGDEQYF. In DNA, the CDR3 is TGTGCCAGCAGTGAAGGGATAGCCCAGGGCGACGAGCAGTACTTC. The rearrangement joins TRBV2 to TRBJ2-7, with D tentatively TRBD1 (5 bases). The CDR3 covers 15 residues. Germline CDR1 reads SNHLY; CDR2 reads FYNNEI. Trimming shortened V by 1 base and J by 5 bases, and 15 bases separated the two germline ends.

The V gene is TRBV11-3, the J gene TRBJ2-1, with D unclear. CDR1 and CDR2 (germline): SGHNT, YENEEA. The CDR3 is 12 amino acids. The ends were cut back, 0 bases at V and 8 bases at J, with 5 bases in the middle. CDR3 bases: TGTGCCAGCAGCTTAGATCGCGATGAGCAGTTCTTC. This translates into CASSLDRDEQFF.

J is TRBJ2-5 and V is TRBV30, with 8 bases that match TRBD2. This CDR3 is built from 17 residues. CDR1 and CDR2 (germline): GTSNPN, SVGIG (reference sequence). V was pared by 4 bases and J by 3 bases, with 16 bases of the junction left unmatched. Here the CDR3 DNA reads TGTGCCTGGACCCCTCCGATGGGTCGGGGACTAGAAGAGACCCAGTACTTC. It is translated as CAWTPPMGRGLEETQYF.

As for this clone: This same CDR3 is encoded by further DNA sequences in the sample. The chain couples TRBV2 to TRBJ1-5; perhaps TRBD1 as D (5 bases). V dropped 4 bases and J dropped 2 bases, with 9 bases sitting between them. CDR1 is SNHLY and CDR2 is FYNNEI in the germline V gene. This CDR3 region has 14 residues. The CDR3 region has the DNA TGTGCCAGCAGTGGAACAGGCGGCAATCAGCCCCAGCATTTT. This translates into CASSGTGGNQPQHF.

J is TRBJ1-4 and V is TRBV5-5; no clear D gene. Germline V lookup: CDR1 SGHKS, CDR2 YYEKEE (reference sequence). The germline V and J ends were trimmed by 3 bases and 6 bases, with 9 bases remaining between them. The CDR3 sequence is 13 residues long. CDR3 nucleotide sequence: TGTGCCAGCAGCTCCCGTCCGGATGAAAAACTGTTTTTT. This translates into CASSSRPDEKLFF. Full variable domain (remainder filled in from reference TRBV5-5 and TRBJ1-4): DAGVTQSPTHLIKTRGQQVTLRCSPISGHKSVSWYQQVLGQGPQFIFQYYEKEERGRGNFPDRFSARQFPNYSSELNVNALLLGDSALYLCASSSRPDEKLFFGSGTQLSVL.

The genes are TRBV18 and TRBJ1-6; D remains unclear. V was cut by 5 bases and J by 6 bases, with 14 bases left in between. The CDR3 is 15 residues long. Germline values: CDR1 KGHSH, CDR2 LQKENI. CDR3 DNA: TGTGCCAGCTCATCCCTTGAGGAGGGTAATTCACCCCTCCACTTT. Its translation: CASSSLEEGNSPLHF.

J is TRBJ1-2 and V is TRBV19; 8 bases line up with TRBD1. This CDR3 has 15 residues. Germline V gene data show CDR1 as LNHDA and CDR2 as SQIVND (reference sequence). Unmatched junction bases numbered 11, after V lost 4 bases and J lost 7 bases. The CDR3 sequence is CASSTLIQGVGGYTF. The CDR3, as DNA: TGTGCCAGTAGTACCTTAATACAGGGGGTCGGTGGCTACACCTTC.

CDR3 in DNA: TGTGCCAGCAGCGGGCGGGGGTCTGTCGAGCAGTACTTC. This translates into CASSGRGSVEQYF. The genes are TRBV5-4 and TRBJ2-5; 7 bases line up with TRBD2. The assigned J gene may be wrong: the sequence end matches TRBJ2-7 better. This CDR3 has 13 residues. CDR1 and CDR2 from the germline V gene are SGHNT and YYREEE (reference sequence).

The CDR3 here is CASSIRIAGSDTQYF. In nucleotides, the CDR3 is TGTGCCAGTAGTATTCGGATAGCGGGGTCAGATACGCAGTATTTT. The rearrangement links TRBV19 to TRBJ2-3; 8 nucleotides line up with TRBD2. V trimming: 3 bases; J trimming: 4 bases; junction bases outside the gene matches: 6. The V gene's germline CDR1 is LNHDA and CDR2 SQIVND (reference sequence). The CDR3 spans 15 residues. Drawing the rest from reference TRBV19 and TRBJ2-3, the complete variable domain is DGGITQSPKYLFRKEGQNVTLSCEQNLNHDAMYWYRQDPGQGLRLIYYSQIVNDFQKGDIAEGYSVSREKKESFPLTVTSAQKNPTAFYLCASSIRIAGSDTQYFGPGTRLTVL.

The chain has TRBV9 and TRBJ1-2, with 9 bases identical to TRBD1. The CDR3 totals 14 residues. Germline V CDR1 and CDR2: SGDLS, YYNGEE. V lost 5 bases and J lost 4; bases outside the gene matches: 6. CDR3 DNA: TGTGCCAGCAGACCTGGACAGGGGACCTATGGCTACACCTTC. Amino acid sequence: CASRPGQGTYGYTF.

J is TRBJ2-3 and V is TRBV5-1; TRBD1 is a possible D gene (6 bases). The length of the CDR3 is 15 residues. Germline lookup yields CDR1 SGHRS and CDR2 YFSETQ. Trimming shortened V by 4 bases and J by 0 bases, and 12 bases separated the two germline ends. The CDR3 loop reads CASSPGTPSTDTQYF. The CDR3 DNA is TGCGCCAGCAGCCCCGGGACACCAAGCACAGATACGCAGTATTTT.

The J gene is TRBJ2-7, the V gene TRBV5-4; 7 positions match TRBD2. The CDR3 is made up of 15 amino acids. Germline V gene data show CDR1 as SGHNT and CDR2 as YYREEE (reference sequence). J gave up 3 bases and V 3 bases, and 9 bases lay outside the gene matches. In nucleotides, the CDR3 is TGTGCCAGCAGCTCACCTTGGGGAGGGGACTACGAGCAGTACTTC. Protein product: CASSSPWGGDYEQYF.